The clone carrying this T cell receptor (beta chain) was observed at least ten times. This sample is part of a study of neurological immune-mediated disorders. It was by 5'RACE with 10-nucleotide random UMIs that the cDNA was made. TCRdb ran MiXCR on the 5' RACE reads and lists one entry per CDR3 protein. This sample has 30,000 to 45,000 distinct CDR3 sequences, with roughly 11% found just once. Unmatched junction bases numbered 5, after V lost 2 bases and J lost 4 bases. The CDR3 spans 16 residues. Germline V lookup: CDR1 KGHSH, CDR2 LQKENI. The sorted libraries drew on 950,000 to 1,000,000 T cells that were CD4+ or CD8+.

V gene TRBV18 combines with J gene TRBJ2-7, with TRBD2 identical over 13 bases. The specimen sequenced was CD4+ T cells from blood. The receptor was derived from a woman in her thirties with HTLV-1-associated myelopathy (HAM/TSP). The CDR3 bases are TGTGCCAGCTCACCAAAACGGACTAGCGGGGGATACGAGCAGTACTTC. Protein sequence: CASSPKRTSGGYEQYF.